One sample yielded the 11 T cell receptor beta chains listed below, sequenced in a study of CD8 T cells in Susac syndrome. Random hexamers were used to reverse transcribe an amount of roughly 0.45 to 1 ug RNA. TCRdb called the immunoSEQ multiplex PCR reads again in MiXCR, with one record for every CDR3 protein. The table records 200,000 to 250,000 distinct CDR3 sequences, around 93% of them present only once. Specimen: CD4+ T cells from PBMCs. The source of these receptors is a human donor with multiple sclerosis.

This chain links TRBV14 with TRBJ1-1, with TRBD1 matching 10 bases. The germline CDR1 and CDR2 sequences are SGHDN and FVKESK. The CDR3 has 15 amino acids. Trimming at V came to 3 bases and at J to 3 bases, leaving 4 bases not matched to a gene. As DNA, the CDR3 is TGTGCCAGCAGCCAGAGGACAGGGGGTTACACTGAAGCTTTCTTT. Translating gives CASSQRTGGYTEAFF.

The chain combines TRBV25-1 with TRBJ1-2; tentatively, D is TRBD1 (6 bases). V dropped 4 bases and J dropped 7 bases, with 10 bases sitting between them. This CDR3 region has 12 residues. Germline V CDR1 and CDR2: MGHDK, SYGVNS. In nucleotides, the CDR3 is TGTGCCAGCAGTGCGACAGGAGCTGGCTACACCTTC. It translates to CASSATGAGYTF.

The gene calls are TRBV29-1 and TRBJ1-1, with D perhaps TRBD1 (5 bases). The germline V and J ends were trimmed by 6 bases and 3 bases, with 11 bases remaining between them. CDR3 length: 12 amino acids. CDR1 is SQVTM, CDR2 ANQGSEA, per germline. The CDR3 nucleotides are TGCAGCGTGGAGGTGGGGGACACTGAAGCTTTCTTT. This encodes CSVEVGDTEAFF.

V gene TRBV9 combines with J gene TRBJ1-1, with 10 bases identical to TRBD1. This CDR3 is built from 20 residues. Germline V gene sequence: CDR1 SGDLS, CDR2 YYNGEE. V gave up 2 bases and J gave up 0 bases; unmatched junction bases: 16. Here the CDR3 reads CASSVSIGTGVGRMNTEAFF. CDR3 nucleotides: TGTGCCAGCAGCGTCTCAATAGGGACAGGGGTCGGAAGAATGAACACTGAAGCTTTCTTT.

This clonotype has just one count. The rearrangement uses TRBV20-1 and TRBJ2-3; D assignment may be TRBD1 or TRBD2 (5 bases each). CDR1 is DFQATT and CDR2 is SNEGSKA in the germline V gene (reference sequence). V shed 0 bases and J shed 10 bases, with 8 bases lying between them. The length of the CDR3 is 11 residues. The DNA of the CDR3 is TGCAGTGCTAGAGATGGGACGCCGCAGTATTTT. This sequence encodes CSARDGTPQYF.

Concerning this clonotype itself: The junction shows a germline mismatch at one end, possibly a read error. The rearrangement joins TRBV7-8 to TRBJ2-7; TRBD1 might be the D (5 bases). CDR3 length: 14 amino acids. Germline V lookup: CDR1 SGHVS, CDR2 FQNEAQ. The CDR3 sequence is CASSFSAREYEQYF. The CDR3 DNA reads TGTGCCAGCAGCTTCTCGGCCAGGGAATACGAGCAGTATTTC.

The J gene is TRBJ2-2, the V gene TRBV2; the D is unclear. Trimming cost V 7 bases and J 5 bases, with 17 bases left between them. The CDR3 extends over 15 amino acids. CDR1 SNHLY and CDR2 FYNNEI come from the germline V gene. In DNA, the CDR3 is TGTGCCAGCATGCCTCGAGGCAGCAATACCGGGGAGCTGTTTTTT. Its protein product is CASMPRGSNTGELFF.

The chain uses TRBV29-1 and TRBJ2-3; 9 positions agree with TRBD1. The CDR3 is 12 residues long. V was clipped by 8 bases and J by 4 bases; unmatched bases: 4. From germline, CDR1 is SQVTM and CDR2 ANQGSEA. The DNA of the CDR3 is TGCAGCTCACGACAGGGGGCAGATACGCAGTATTTT. Translated: CSSRQGADTQYF.

This sequence joins TRBV20-1 and TRBJ2-6; unclear D gene. Looked up from germline, CDR1 is DFQATT and CDR2 is SNEGSKA (reference sequence). The CDR3 sequence is 12 residues long. Trimming stripped 5 bases from V and 5 bases from J, with 7 bases between. CDR3 region: CSAVPRANVLTF. The CDR3 region has the DNA TGCAGTGCTGTACCTAGGGCCAACGTCCTGACTTTC.

The chain uses TRBV29-1 and TRBJ1-1; a possible D gene is TRBD1 (5 bases). The CDR3 is 13 amino acids. Germline lookup yields CDR1 SQVTM and CDR2 ANQGSEA. The germline V and J ends were trimmed by 5 bases and 8 bases, with 18 bases remaining between them. The DNA for the CDR3 is TGCAGCGTTCTCCTATCACCGGGACTAGAAGCTTTCTTT. Encoded protein: CSVLLSPGLEAFF.

The rearrangement joins TRBV6-5 to TRBJ1-5, with D tentatively TRBD1 (5 bases). The CDR3 is made up of 15 amino acids. The germline V gene encodes CDR1 MNHEY and CDR2 SVGAGI. V was clipped by 0 bases and J by 2 bases, with 8 bases between them. The CDR3 DNA sequence: TGTGCCAGCAGTTACTCGGGGCCCGGCAATCAGCCCCAGCATTTT. As protein: CASSYSGPGNQPQHF.